A single sample is the source of the 9 T cell receptor beta chains below, sequenced in a study of control samples from healthy donors and cancer patients. TCRdb's copy holds only in-frame clones and misses some; the assay was immunoSEQ multiplex PCR. The sample has about 68,000 clones, 75% to 85% seen once. The sequencing sample was made of blood. The origin of the receptors is a man in his 60s in good health.

The gene calls are TRBV4-2 and TRBJ1-1; possible D gene TRBD1, 5 bases. The CDR3 loop spans 13 amino acids. Trimming stripped 3 bases from V and 7 bases from J, with 12 bases between. Germline CDR1 LGHNA, CDR2 YNFKEQ. This chain's CDR3 is CASSQGGPGEAFF. The CDR3 nucleotides are TGTGCCAGCAGCCAGGGGGGACCGGGTGAAGCTTTCTTT.

The chain has TRBV18 and TRBJ2-7; 11 bases map to TRBD2. The length of the CDR3 is 15 residues. V shed 2 bases and J 7 bases; nucleotides not matched to a gene: 7. Germline V CDR1 and CDR2: KGHSH, LQKENI. In DNA form, the CDR3 reads TGTGCCAGCTCACCAGGACTAGCGGGTACATGGGAGCAGTACTTC. It specifies CASSPGLAGTWEQYF.

The chain combines TRBV9 with TRBJ1-6; 7 nucleotides agree with TRBD1. Germline V gene lookup returns CDR1 SGDLS and CDR2 YYNGEE. The CDR3 loop spans 15 amino acids. V was clipped by 0 bases and J by 7 bases; unmatched bases: 4. CDR3 bases: TGTGCCAGCAGCGTAGAAGTGACAGGGAATTCACCCCTCCACTTT. Protein: CASSVEVTGNSPLHF.

This clone came up a few times. The V gene is TRBV4-2, the J gene TRBJ1-5; 7 bases line up with TRBD1. Losses at the gene ends were 4 bases for V and 4 bases for J; bases not matched to a gene: 4. The CDR3 runs to 14 residues. From germline, CDR1 is LGHNA and CDR2 YNFKEQ. CDR3 region: CASSLEQGNQPQHF. The CDR3 DNA reads as TGTGCCAGCAGCCTCGAACAGGGGAATCAGCCCCAGCATTTT.

The chain joins TRBV5-4 to TRBJ2-6, with TRBD2 identical over 10 bases. The CDR3 runs to 18 residues. The trim removed 2 bases at V and 3 bases at J, leaving 8 bases unmatched. Germline CDR1 reads SGHNT; CDR2 reads YYREEE (reference sequence). The DNA of the CDR3 is TGTGCCAGCAGCTTAACCCTCGTAGCGGGAGGTGGGGCCAACGTCCTGACTTTC. It translates to CASSLTLVAGGGANVLTF.

This rearrangement joins TRBV10-2 to TRBJ1-1; no firm D call. The CDR3 runs 13 residues. Trimming shortened V by 6 bases and J by 1 base, and 9 bases separated the two germline ends. Germline V gene data show CDR1 as WSHSY and CDR2 as SAAADI. In DNA form, the CDR3 reads TGCGCCAGCAGAGCCGCAGGGAACACTGAAGCTTTCTTT. Translated: CASRAAGNTEAFF.

In DNA, the CDR3 is TGTGCCAGCACCCCTCCGTGGCAGGGGGTGGGAAAACTGTTTTTT. This gives the protein CASTPPWQGVGKLFF. J is TRBJ1-4 and V is TRBV6-6; 7 bases align to TRBD1. The V gene end was trimmed by 7 bases and the J gene end by 10 bases; junction bases not matched to a gene: 15. The CDR3 has 15 amino acids. Per germline, CDR1 MNHNY and CDR2 SVGAGI (reference sequence).

The V and J genes are TRBV11-3 and TRBJ2-7, with 8 bases that match TRBD1. The germline CDR1 and CDR2 sequences are SGHNT and YENEEA. V was pared by 5 bases and J by 5 bases, with 8 bases of the junction left unmatched. The CDR3 sequence is 14 residues long. The CDR3 bases are TGTGCCAGCAGCCCCCGTGGCAGGGGGCACGAGCAGTACTTC. It specifies CASSPRGRGHEQYF.

This clone came up once. This chain connects TRBV3-1 (or the pseudogene TRBV3-2) to TRBJ1-5, with D tentatively TRBD1 (6 bases). Trimming cost V 1 base and J 1 base, with 8 bases left between them. The CDR3 is 15 residues long. Germline CDR1 LGHDT, CDR2 YNNKEL (reference sequence). The DNA for the CDR3 is TGTGCCAGCAGCCAAGCAGGGGCGAGCAATCAGCCCCAGCATTTT. Residues: CASSQAGASNQPQHF.